The 10 T cell receptor beta chains reported below all come from one sample, sequenced in a study of radiation and T cells in renal cell carcinoma. Time point given: blood 4 weeks post-SBRT, at nephrectomy. Treatment described: 15 Gy SBRT to primary tumor, nephrectomy 4 weeks later. Assay: immunoSEQ multiplex PCR; the TCRdb copy retains only in-frame clones and omits some. The sample lists under 200,000 clones, approximately 90% seen once, with 11% in the top ten. Sequences were derived from blood, sampled from a patient whose treatment included radiotherapy and nephrectomy. The receptors shown here come from a woman in her fifties or sixties with renal cell carcinoma.

The table lists this clone with a count of one. The J gene is TRBJ1-4, the V gene TRBV19; D perhaps matches TRBD1 (5 bases). Trimming took off 5 bases at V and 3 bases at J, with 13 bases between the two ends. This CDR3 is 15 amino acids long. Per germline, CDR1 LNHDA and CDR2 SQIVND (reference sequence). Here the CDR3 DNA reads TGTGCCAGTAGTGTATCCTGGGGGGCTAATGAAAAACTGTTTTTT. Residues: CASSVSWGANEKLFF.

The chain uses TRBV5-1 and TRBJ1-1, with D hard to call. Germline CDR1 and CDR2: SGHRS and YFSETQ. This CDR3 has 15 amino acids. Trimming pared 0 bases from V and 1 base from J, leaving 10 bases between. CDR3 nucleotides: TGCGCCAGCAGCTTGGCTGGTTGGGGGAACACTGAAGCTTTCTTT. Translated: CASSLAGWGNTEAFF.

The J gene is TRBJ2-3, the V gene TRBV6-1, with TRBD2 identical over 10 bases. The CDR3 is made up of 18 amino acids. Losses at the gene ends were 1 base for V and 6 bases for J; bases not matched to a gene: 13. The germline V gene encodes CDR1 MNHNS and CDR2 SASEGT. The CDR3, as DNA: TGTGCCAGCAGTGAAGGACTAGCGGGCGCATCAATGGATGATACGCAGTATTTT. Residues: CASSEGLAGASMDDTQYF.

Worth noting for this clone: Other DNA sequences in this specimen translate into the identical CDR3. V gene TRBV4-1 combines with J gene TRBJ1-2; D may be TRBD1 (6 bases). Germline CDR1 and CDR2: MGHRA and YSYEKL. V lost 0 bases and J 7 bases, leaving 15 bases between the germline ends. This CDR3 comprises 15 residues. CDR3 nucleotides: TGCGCCAGCAGCCAAGATACAGGGTTGAGTGCTGGCTACACCTTC. It translates to CASSQDTGLSAGYTF.

The V and J genes are TRBV5-1 and TRBJ2-7, with D tentatively TRBD1 or TRBD2 (5 bases each). The germline CDR1 and CDR2 sequences are SGHRS and YFSETQ. V was pared by 2 bases and J by 0 bases, with 15 bases between. CDR3 size: 16 residues. The CDR3 protein is CASSLGTGEVSYEQYF. The DNA of the CDR3 is TGCGCCAGCAGCTTAGGGACGGGCGAAGTCTCCTACGAGCAGTACTTC. Together with reference TRBV5-1 and TRBJ2-7, the CDR3 gives the full variable domain: KAGVTQTPRYLIKTRGQQVTLSCSPISGHRSVSWYQQTPGQGLQFLFEYFSETQRNKGNFPGRFSGRQFSNSRSEMNVSTLELGDSALYLCASSLGTGEVSYEQYFGPGTRLTVT.

The rearrangement uses TRBV5-1 and TRBJ1-4; 9 nucleotides match TRBD1. The CDR3 extends over 16 amino acids. With 4 bases clipped from V and 5 bases from J, the junction kept 9 bases outside the gene matches. Per the germline V gene, CDR1 is SGHRS and CDR2 is YFSETQ. CDR3: CASSQGTGGGNEKLFF. DNA of the CDR3: TGCGCCAGCAGCCAGGGAACAGGGGGCGGGAATGAAAAACTGTTTTTT.

The chain joins TRBV7-2 to TRBJ1-6; D possibly corresponds to TRBD1 (6 bases). Germline lookup yields CDR1 SGHTA and CDR2 FQGNSA. Trimming removed 1 base from V and 7 bases from J, with 11 bases in between. There are 15 residues in the CDR3. CDR3 DNA sequence: TGTGCCAGCAGCTTAGTGGGGACATCGAATTCACCCCTCCACTTT. Amino acid sequence: CASSLVGTSNSPLHF.

This chain uses TRBV7-9 with TRBJ2-7, with a tentative D call TRBD2 (5 bases). Germline CDR1 and CDR2: SEHNR and FQNEAQ (reference sequence). Deletions cut 5 bases from V and 3 bases from J, with 17 bases between. The CDR3 totals 15 residues. This CDR3 reads CASSGVGVNIYEQYF. The CDR3 nucleotides read TGTGCCAGCAGCGGGGTCGGGGTTAACATCTACGAGCAGTACTTC.

CDR3 DNA: TGTGCCAGTAAGTCTGGGAAGGCGCTAGATACGCAGTATTTT. Residues: CASKSGKALDTQYF. J is TRBJ2-3 and V is TRBV19; D uncertain. Trimming shortened V by 7 bases and J by 5 bases, and 16 bases separated the two germline ends. CDR1 and CDR2 (germline): LNHDA, SQIVND (reference sequence). The CDR3 is 14 residues long.

As to this clone: This may be a read error, as it is one base from a much larger clone. DNA for the CDR3: TGTGCCACCAGCAGAGCGGACTATGGCTACACCTTC. Protein sequence: CATSRADYGYTF. This chain joins TRBV15 and TRBJ1-2; unclear D gene. Looked up from germline, CDR1 is LNHNV and CDR2 is YYDKDF (reference sequence). Between the trimmed V and J ends, which lost 1 base and 3 bases, there was a span of 3 bases. The CDR3 runs to 12 residues.